This record covers a single TCR beta chain. This record belongs to a study of blood T cell repertoires in COVID-19. In the study overall: T cells, B-cell-depleted T cells, or PBMCs supplied cDNA or gDNA.

Germline loops: CDR1 MNHNS, CDR2 SASEGT. Trimming took off 3 bases at V and 0 bases at J, with 5 bases between the two ends. This CDR3 has 13 residues. Measured with immunoSEQ multiplex PCR; TCRdb has only the in-frame clones, and not every one. In the table there are 30,000 to 40,000 clones, roughly 85% of which are singletons. This TCR derives from a woman aged 55-69 years with active COVID-19. Sequencing was performed on peripheral blood. The chain carries TRBV6-1 and TRBJ1-1; no firm D call. This CDR3 reads CASSESLNTEAFF. Written as DNA, the CDR3 is TGTGCCAGCAGTGAGTCATTGAACACTGAAGCTTTCTTT.